These 7 T cell receptor beta chains came from one sample sequenced in a study of blood T cell repertoires in COVID-19 (dated by TCRdb to the early 2020s). The library came from the immunoSEQ multiplex PCR assay. The table comes from immuneACCESS by way of TCRdb, which keeps in-frame sequences with V and J called. Part of the clones is missing from these tables; in studies checked, under half for an unresolved V gene and the rest for unknown reasons. The sample records 170,000 or so clones, roughly 84% of which are singletons. The ten largest clones add up to under 3% of the sample. Input material: peripheral blood. The receptor source for this set is a woman aged 55 to 70 with acute or convalescent COVID-19.

V usage is TRBV28 and J usage is TRBJ1-1, with 10 bases identical to TRBD1. The CDR3 is made up of 15 amino acids. The germline V gene encodes CDR1 MDHEN and CDR2 SYDVKM. Losses at the gene ends were 5 bases for V and 3 bases for J; bases not matched to a gene: 6. CDR3 nucleotide sequence: TGTGCCAGCAGTCAACCGGGACAGGGGTACACTGAAGCTTTCTTT. This sequence encodes CASSQPGQGYTEAFF.

The V gene is TRBV11-3, the J gene TRBJ2-5, with a possible D match to TRBD2 (6 bases). V dropped 2 bases and J dropped 5 bases, with 9 bases sitting between them. The CDR3 totals 13 residues. Looked up from germline, CDR1 is SGHNT and CDR2 is YENEEA. CDR3 loop: CASSLRRGETQYF. In DNA, the CDR3 is TGTGCCAGCAGCTTACGACGGGGGGAGACCCAGTACTTC.

The rearrangement uses TRBV5-4 and TRBJ2-5; D perhaps matches TRBD1 (5 bases). The V gene lost 0 bases and the J gene lost 5 bases, with 14 bases spanning the gap. Germline CDR1 SGHNT, CDR2 YYREEE (reference sequence). The CDR3 runs to 15 residues. CDR3 nucleotide sequence: TGTGCCAGCAGCTTGGCAGGGTCGGTCAGGGAGACCCAGTACTTC. Amino acids: CASSLAGSVRETQYF.

V gene TRBV28 combines with J gene TRBJ1-5; possible D gene TRBD1, 6 bases. Germline lookup yields CDR1 MDHEN and CDR2 SYDVKM. CDR3 size: 16 residues. With 3 bases removed from V and 1 base from J, the gap between germline ends came to 13 bases. CDR3 protein: CASSLLGQLSNQPQHF. As DNA, the CDR3 is TGTGCCAGCAGTTTGCTAGGACAGTTGAGCAATCAGCCCCAGCATTTT.

V gene TRBV4-1 combines with J gene TRBJ1-2, with a weak D call TRBD1 (5 bases). The CDR3 consists of 15 residues. CDR1 is MGHRA and CDR2 is YSYEKL in the germline V gene. Trimming took off 0 bases at V and 7 bases at J, with 15 bases between the two ends. The CDR3, as DNA: TGCGCCAGCAGCCAAGATCGCCTTCAGGGCTTTGGCTACACCTTC. This translates into CASSQDRLQGFGYTF.

At least ten counts were recorded for this clone. This chain connects TRBV6-5 to TRBJ2-5, with 12 bases aligning to TRBD2. The CDR3 has 15 amino acids. Unmatched junction bases numbered 6, after V lost 5 bases and J lost 5 bases. Germline-derived CDR1 and CDR2 are MNHEY and SVGAGI. Here the CDR3 reads CASSNPSGGVETQYF. The CDR3 DNA reads as TGTGCCAGCAGTAACCCTAGCGGGGGGGTCGAGACCCAGTACTTC.

CDR3 sequence reads: CASSRDFLTDTQYF. Here the CDR3 DNA reads TGTGCCAGCAGTAGGGACTTTCTCACAGATACGCAGTATTTT. The rearrangement links TRBV25-1 to TRBJ2-3; maybe TRBD2 (6 bases). V was clipped by 5 bases and J by 2 bases, with 11 bases between them. Looked up from germline, CDR1 is MGHDK and CDR2 is SYGVNS. The CDR3 is 14 amino acids.